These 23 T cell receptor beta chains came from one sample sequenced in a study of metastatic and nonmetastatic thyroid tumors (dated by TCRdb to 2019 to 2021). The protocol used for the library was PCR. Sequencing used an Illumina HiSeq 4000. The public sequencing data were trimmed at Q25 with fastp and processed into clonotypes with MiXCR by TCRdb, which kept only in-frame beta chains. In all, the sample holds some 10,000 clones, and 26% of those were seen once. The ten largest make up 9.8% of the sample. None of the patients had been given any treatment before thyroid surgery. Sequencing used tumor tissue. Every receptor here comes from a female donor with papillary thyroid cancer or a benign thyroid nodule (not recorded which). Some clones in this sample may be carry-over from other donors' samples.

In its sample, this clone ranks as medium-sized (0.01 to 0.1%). Written as DNA, the CDR3 is TGTGCCAGCAGTTACAGGGCTAGCGGGACTGATGAGCAGTTCTTC. It yields the protein CASSYRASGTDEQFF. The chain combines TRBV6-5 with TRBJ2-1; 9 bases line up with TRBD2. The germline CDR1 and CDR2 sequences are MNHEY and SVGAGI. V was pared by 2 bases and J by 8 bases, with 7 bases of the junction left unmatched. The CDR3 contains 15 residues.

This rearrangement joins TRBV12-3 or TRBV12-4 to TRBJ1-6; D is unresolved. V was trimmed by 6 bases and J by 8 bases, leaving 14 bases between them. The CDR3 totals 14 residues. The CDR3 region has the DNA TGTGCCAGCAGCCGTAGTGGGGTAGATTCACCCCTCCACTTT. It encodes CASSRSGVDSPLHF.

Here the CDR3 reads CASIPTRPLPYEQYF. The CDR3, as DNA: TGTGCCAGCATTCCTACCCGCCCTCTCCCCTACGAGCAGTACTTC. The chain is built from TRBV12-3 or TRBV12-4 and TRBJ2-7, with D hard to call. This CDR3 comprises 15 residues. V was trimmed by 7 bases and J by 2 bases, leaving 18 bases between them.

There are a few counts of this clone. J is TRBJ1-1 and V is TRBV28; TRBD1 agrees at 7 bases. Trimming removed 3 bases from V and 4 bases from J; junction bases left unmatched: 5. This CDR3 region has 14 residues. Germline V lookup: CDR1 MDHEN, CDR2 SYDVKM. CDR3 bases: TGTGCCAGCAGTTTGACAGGGTCCGGCACTGAAGCTTTCTTT. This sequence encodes CASSLTGSGTEAFF.

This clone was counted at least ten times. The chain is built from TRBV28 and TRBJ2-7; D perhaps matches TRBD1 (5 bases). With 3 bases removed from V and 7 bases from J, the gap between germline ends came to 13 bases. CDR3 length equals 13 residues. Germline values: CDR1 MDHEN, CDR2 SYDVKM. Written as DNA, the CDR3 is TGTGCCAGCAGTTTCCCCAGGGTGGGGGAGCAGTACTTC. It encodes CASSFPRVGEQYF. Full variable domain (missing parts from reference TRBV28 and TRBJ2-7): DVKVTQSSRYLVKRTGEKVFLECVQDMDHENMFWYRQDPGLGLRLIYFSYDVKMKEKGDIPEGYSVSREKKERFSLILESASTNQTSMYLCASSFPRVGEQYFGPGTRLTVT.

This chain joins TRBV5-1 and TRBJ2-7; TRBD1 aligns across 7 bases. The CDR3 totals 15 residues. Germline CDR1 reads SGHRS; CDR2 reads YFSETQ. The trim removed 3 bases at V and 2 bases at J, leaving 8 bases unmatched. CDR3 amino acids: CASSWGGQGAYEQYF. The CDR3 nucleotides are TGCGCCAGCAGCTGGGGTGGGCAGGGGGCCTACGAGCAGTACTTC. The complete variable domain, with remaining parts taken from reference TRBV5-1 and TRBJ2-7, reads KAGVTQTPRYLIKTRGQQVTLSCSPISGHRSVSWYQQTPGQGLQFLFEYFSETQRNKGNFPGRFSGRQFSNSRSEMNVSTLELGDSALYLCASSWGGQGAYEQYFGPGTRLTVT.

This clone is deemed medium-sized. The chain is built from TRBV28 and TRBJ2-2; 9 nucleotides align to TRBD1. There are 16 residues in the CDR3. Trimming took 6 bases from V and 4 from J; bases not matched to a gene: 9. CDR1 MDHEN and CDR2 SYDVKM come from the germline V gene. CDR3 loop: CASSFRQGGGTGELFF. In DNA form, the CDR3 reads TGTGCCAGCAGCTTCCGACAGGGGGGGGGCACCGGGGAGCTGTTTTTT.

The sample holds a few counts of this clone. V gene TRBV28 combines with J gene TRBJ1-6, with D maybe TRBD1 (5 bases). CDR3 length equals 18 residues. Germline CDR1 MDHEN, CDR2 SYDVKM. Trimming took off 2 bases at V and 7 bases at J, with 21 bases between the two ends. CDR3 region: CASSLMAQGPRLNSPLHF. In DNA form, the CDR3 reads TGTGCCAGCAGTTTAATGGCCCAGGGACCTAGGCTAAATTCACCCCTCCACTTT.

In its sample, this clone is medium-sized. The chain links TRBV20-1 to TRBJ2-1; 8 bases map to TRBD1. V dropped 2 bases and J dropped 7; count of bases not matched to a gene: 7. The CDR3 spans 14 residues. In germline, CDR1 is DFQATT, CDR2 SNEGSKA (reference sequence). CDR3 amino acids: CSARTGGIWNEQFF. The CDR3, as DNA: TGCAGTGCTAGAACAGGGGGGATTTGGAATGAGCAGTTCTTC.

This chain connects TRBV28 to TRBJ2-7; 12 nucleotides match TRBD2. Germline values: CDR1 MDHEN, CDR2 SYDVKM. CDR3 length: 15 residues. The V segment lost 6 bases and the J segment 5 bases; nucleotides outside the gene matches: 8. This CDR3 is CASRLPSGRANEQYF. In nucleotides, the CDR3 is TGTGCCAGCAGACTTCCTAGCGGGAGGGCCAACGAGCAGTACTTC.

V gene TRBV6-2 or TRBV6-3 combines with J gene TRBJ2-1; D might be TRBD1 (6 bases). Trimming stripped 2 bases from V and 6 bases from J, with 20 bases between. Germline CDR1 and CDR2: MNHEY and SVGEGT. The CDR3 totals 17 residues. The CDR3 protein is CASSYKRGRGATNEQFF. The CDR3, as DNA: TGTGCCAGCAGTTACAAGAGGGGCAGGGGCGCAACCAATGAGCAGTTCTTC.

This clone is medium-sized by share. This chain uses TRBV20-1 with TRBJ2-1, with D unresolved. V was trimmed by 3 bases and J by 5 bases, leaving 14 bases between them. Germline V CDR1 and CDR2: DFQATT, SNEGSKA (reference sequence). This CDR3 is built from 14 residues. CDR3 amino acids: CSARTGTNNNEQFF. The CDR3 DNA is TGCAGTGCTAGGACCGGCACCAACAACAATGAGCAGTTCTTC.

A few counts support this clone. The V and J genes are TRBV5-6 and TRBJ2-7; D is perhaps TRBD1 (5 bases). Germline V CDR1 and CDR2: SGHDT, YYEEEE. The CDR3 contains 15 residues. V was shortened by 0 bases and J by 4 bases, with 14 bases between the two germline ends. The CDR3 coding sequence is TGTGCCAGCAGCTTGGGGGGCATTGGGTCATACGAGCAGTACTTC. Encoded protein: CASSLGGIGSYEQYF.

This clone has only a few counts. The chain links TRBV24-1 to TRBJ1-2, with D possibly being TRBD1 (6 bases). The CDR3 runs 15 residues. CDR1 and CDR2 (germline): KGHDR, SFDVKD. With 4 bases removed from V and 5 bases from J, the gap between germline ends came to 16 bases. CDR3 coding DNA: TGTGCCACCAGTGACCCAAGGACAGAGCCTTATGGCTACACCTTC. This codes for CATSDPRTEPYGYTF.

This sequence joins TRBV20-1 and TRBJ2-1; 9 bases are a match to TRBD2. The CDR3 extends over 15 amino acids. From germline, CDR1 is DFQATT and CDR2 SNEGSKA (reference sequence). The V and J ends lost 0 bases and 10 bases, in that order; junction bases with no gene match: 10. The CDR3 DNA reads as TGCAGTGCTAGAGATAATAGCCTAGCGGGAATCGAGCAGTTCTTC. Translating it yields CSARDNSLAGIEQFF.

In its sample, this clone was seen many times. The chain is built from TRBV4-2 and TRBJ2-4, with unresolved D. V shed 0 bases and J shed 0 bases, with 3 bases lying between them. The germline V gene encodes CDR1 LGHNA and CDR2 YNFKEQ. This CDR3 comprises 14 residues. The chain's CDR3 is CASSQEGAKNIQYF. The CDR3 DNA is TGTGCCAGCAGCCAAGAAGGAGCCAAAAACATTCAGTACTTC.

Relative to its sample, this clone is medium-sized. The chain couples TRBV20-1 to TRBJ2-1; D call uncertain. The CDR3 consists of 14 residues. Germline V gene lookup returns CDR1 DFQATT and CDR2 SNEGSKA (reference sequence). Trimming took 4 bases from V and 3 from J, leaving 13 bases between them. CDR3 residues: CSAIGSFIYNEQFF. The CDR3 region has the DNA TGCAGTGCTATCGGTAGCTTTATCTACAATGAGCAGTTCTTC.

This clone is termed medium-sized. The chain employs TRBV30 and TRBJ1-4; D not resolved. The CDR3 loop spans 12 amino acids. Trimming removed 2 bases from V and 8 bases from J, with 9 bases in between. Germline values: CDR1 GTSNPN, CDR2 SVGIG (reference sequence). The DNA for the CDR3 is TGTGCCTGGAGTCTCGACCGAGAAAAACTGTTTTTT. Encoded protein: CAWSLDREKLFF. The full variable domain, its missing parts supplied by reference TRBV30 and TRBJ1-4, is SQTIHQWPATLVQPVGSPLSLECTVEGTSNPNLYWYRQAAGRGLQLLFYSVGIGQISSEVPQNLSASRPQDRQFILSSKKLLLSDSGFYLCAWSLDREKLFFGSGTQLSVL.

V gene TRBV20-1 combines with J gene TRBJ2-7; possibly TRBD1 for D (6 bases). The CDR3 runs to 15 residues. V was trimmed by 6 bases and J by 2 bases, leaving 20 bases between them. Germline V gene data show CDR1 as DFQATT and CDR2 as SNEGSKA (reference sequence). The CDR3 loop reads CSASTMGAATYEQYF. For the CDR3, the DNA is TGCAGTGCGTCGACCATGGGGGCCGCTACCTACGAGCAGTACTTC.

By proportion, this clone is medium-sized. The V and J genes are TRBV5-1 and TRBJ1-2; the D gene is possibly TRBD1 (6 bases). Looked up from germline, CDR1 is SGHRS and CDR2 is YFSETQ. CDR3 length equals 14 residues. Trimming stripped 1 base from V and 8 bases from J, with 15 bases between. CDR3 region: CASSLYMGADGYTF. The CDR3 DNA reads TGCGCCAGCAGCTTGTATATGGGGGCGGACGGCTACACCTTC.

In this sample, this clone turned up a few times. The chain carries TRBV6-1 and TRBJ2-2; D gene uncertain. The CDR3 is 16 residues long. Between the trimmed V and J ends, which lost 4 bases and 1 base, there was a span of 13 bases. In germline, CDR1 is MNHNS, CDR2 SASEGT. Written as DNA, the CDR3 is TGTGCCAGCAGTGCCGCCCTGGGCGGGAACACCGGGGAGCTGTTTTTT. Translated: CASSAALGGNTGELFF.

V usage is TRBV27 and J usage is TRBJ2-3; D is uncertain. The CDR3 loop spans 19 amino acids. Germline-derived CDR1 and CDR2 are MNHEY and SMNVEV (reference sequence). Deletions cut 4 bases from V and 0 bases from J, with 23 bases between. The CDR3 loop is CASSSVWDGSHTSTDTQYF. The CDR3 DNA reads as TGTGCCAGCAGTTCGGTATGGGATGGCTCTCATACTAGCACAGATACGCAGTATTTT.

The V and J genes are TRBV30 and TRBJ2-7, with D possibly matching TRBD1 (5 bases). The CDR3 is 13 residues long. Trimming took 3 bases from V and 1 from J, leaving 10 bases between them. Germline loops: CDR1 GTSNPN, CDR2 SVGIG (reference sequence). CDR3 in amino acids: CAWRPRGSYEQYF. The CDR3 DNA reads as TGTGCCTGGAGACCTAGGGGATCCTACGAGCAGTACTTC.